This record concerns one T cell receptor (beta chain) sequence. This specimen belongs to a study of CD8+ T cells in alopecia areata. The treatment: oral pan-JAK inhibitor, 5-10 mg twice daily. It was from alopecia areata patients that lesional scalp punch biopsies and peripheral blood were collected. Trimming took off 1 base at V and 5 bases at J, with 7 bases between the two ends. Germline CDR1 reads SGHKS; CDR2 reads YYEKEE (reference sequence). This CDR3 comprises 13 residues. TCR sequencing used cDNA made by reverse transcription of extracted RNA. Clones were sequenced by immunoSEQ multiplex PCR, and TCRdb holds only the in-frame ones, with some missing. The table shows 95,000 to 100,000 clones, with 50% to 60% occurring only once.

The receptor was isolated from a human donor with alopecia areata. The genes are TRBV5-5 and TRBJ2-1, with D uncertain. The source was CD8+ T cells sorted from blood, collected at approximately week 60, from a patient treated with tofacitinib. CDR3 nucleotides: TGTGCCAGCAGCTTGCACAGAAACAATGAGCAGTTCTTC. Amino acids: CASSLHRNNEQFF. The variable domain in full, with the rest retrieved from reference TRBV5-5 and TRBJ2-1, is DAGVTQSPTHLIKTRGQQVTLRCSPISGHKSVSWYQQVLGQGPQFIFQYYEKEERGRGNFPDRFSARQFPNYSSELNVNALLLGDSALYLCASSLHRNNEQFFGPGTRLTVL.